This T cell receptor (beta chain) was observed in a study of CD8 T cells in Susac syndrome. CDR1 and CDR2 from the germline V gene are MNHEY and SMNVEV (reference sequence). The V and J ends lost 3 bases and 4 bases, in that order; junction bases with no gene match: 5. This CDR3 is 14 amino acids long. Blood CD8+ and CD4+ T cells underwent high-throughput TCR beta sequencing. The multiple sclerosis control group comprised treatment-naive patients with stable or active relapsing-remitting disease. While CD8+ and CD4+ T cells were isolated negatively, TEMRA cells were enriched by FACS. Random hexamers were used to reverse transcribe the RNA input (0.5 to 1 ug). The CDR3 of TCR beta was amplified by immunoSEQ multiplex PCR across 54 Vbeta and 13 Jbeta. A single record per CDR3 protein comes from TCRdb applying MiXCR to the immunoSEQ multiplex PCR reads. The table lists fewer than 85,000 distinct CDR3 sequences, around 96% of them singletons.

Sequences were obtained from CD8+ T cells from PBMCs. This receptor was obtained from a human donor with multiple sclerosis. The V call is TRBV27, the J call TRBJ2-7; 8 bases are a match to TRBD1. Written as DNA, the CDR3 is TGTGCCAGCAGTTTGACAGGGGAGGAGTACGAGCAGTACTTC. Protein: CASSLTGEEYEQYF.